A single sample is the source of the 15 T cell receptor beta chains below, sequenced in a study of blood T cell repertoires in COVID-19. The protocol was immunoSEQ multiplex PCR, while the TCRdb copy is restricted to in-frame clones and leaves out a portion. The sample lists 100,000 to 120,000 clones, 70% to 90% occurring once. Material: peripheral blood. These receptors originate from a human donor in a cohort sampled during active COVID-19.

The chain couples TRBV28 to TRBJ1-6, with TRBD1 matching over 8 bases. The CDR3 loop spans 15 amino acids. With 3 bases clipped from V and 8 bases from J, the junction kept 6 bases outside the gene matches. CDR1 is MDHEN and CDR2 is SYDVKM in the germline V gene. The CDR3 sequence: CASSFADRGYSPLHF. CDR3 DNA: TGTGCCAGCAGTTTCGCCGACAGGGGATATTCACCCCTCCACTTT.

V gene TRBV21-1 combines with J gene TRBJ2-2; TRBD1 reflects the table's D call only, with no check against the DNA. TRBV21-1 is flagged as a pseudogene. The CDR3 is 19 amino acids. The CDR3 protein is CASTYRTGPKPLYTGELFF. The DNA of the CDR3 is TGTGCCAGCACCTACAGGACAGGGCCCAAACCTCTATACACCGGGGAGCTGTTTTTT.

V usage is TRBV6-5 and J usage is TRBJ1-1; D possibly corresponds to TRBD1 (5 bases). The CDR3 is made up of 12 amino acids. V was cut by 8 bases and J by 6 bases, with 13 bases left in between. Germline V CDR1 and CDR2: MNHEY, SVGAGI. CDR3 DNA: TGTGCCAGCGGAGGGGCCGGAGCTGAAGCTTTCTTT. Protein: CASGGAGAEAFF.

The chain combines TRBV3-1 (or the pseudogene TRBV3-2) with TRBJ1-3; D uncertain. Germline assignment: CDR1 LGHDT and CDR2 YNNKEL (reference sequence). V was cut by 4 bases and J by 3 bases, with 10 bases left in between. CDR3 length: 14 residues. This CDR3 reads CASSLPLSGNTIYF. CDR3 nucleotide sequence: TGTGCCAGCAGCCTTCCCCTCAGTGGAAACACCATATATTTT.

The rearrangement links TRBV2 to TRBJ1-5, with D tentatively TRBD1 (6 bases). Germline CDR1 SNHLY, CDR2 FYNNEI. The CDR3 has 14 residues. The V and J ends lost 7 bases and 5 bases respectively, with 15 bases between them. In nucleotides, the CDR3 is TGTGCCAGCACCGACCAGGGGTTATATCAGCCCCAGCATTTT. Translation: CASTDQGLYQPQHF. The full variable domain, rest sourced from reference TRBV2 and TRBJ1-5, is EPEVTQTPSHQVTQMGQEVILRCVPISNHLYFYWYRQILGQKVEFLVSFYNNEISEKSEIFDDQFSVERPDGSNFTLKIRSTKLEDSAMYFCASTDQGLYQPQHFGDGTRLSIL.

The chain joins TRBV5-4 to TRBJ2-5; 10 nucleotides agree with TRBD1. The germline gives CDR1 SGHNT, CDR2 YYREEE (reference sequence). J was trimmed by 2 bases and V by 4 bases; bases with no gene match: 11. This CDR3 region has 17 residues. In DNA, the CDR3 is TGTGCCAGCAGCCCGAAATCACCGGGACAGGGGCAAGAGACCCAGTACTTC. It specifies CASSPKSPGQGQETQYF.

The V gene is TRBV3-1 (or the pseudogene TRBV3-2), the J gene TRBJ1-6, with 10 bases that match TRBD1. This CDR3 has 17 amino acids. V was clipped by 3 bases and J by 8 bases; unmatched bases: 10. From germline, CDR1 is LGHDT and CDR2 YNNKEL (reference sequence). CDR3 DNA: TGTGCCAGCAGCCACCTGGACAGGGGGGGTTCGTATTCACCCCTCCACTTT. It specifies CASSHLDRGGSYSPLHF.

This chain links TRBV10-1 with TRBJ2-5; the D gene is possibly TRBD2 (6 bases). Trimming removed 4 bases at V and 5 bases at J, with 11 bases between. The CDR3 is made up of 13 amino acids. Germline CDR1 is WNHNN and CDR2 is SYGVQD (reference sequence). The chain's CDR3 is CASSAGGAETQYF. For the CDR3, the DNA is TGCGCCAGCAGTGCTGGCGGGGCCGAGACCCAGTACTTC.

The count of this clone is one. The chain couples TRBV18 to TRBJ2-5; D is unresolved. There are 15 residues in the CDR3. V lost 0 bases, J lost 1 base, and 9 bases lay in between. Germline loops: CDR1 KGHSH, CDR2 LQKENI. The CDR3 nucleotides are TGTGCCAGCTCACCACCGGGCCAGGTCCAAGAGACCCAGTACTTC. Protein sequence: CASSPPGQVQETQYF.

J is TRBJ2-7 and V is TRBV10-2; the D gene is possibly TRBD2 (6 bases). With 4 bases removed from V and 3 bases from J, the gap between germline ends came to 10 bases. The CDR3 spans 13 residues. Germline lookup yields CDR1 WSHSY and CDR2 SAAADI. This chain's CDR3 is CASSGQGGYEQYF. Written as DNA, the CDR3 is TGCGCCAGCAGTGGGCAGGGAGGCTACGAGCAGTACTTC.

The chain uses TRBV7-3 and TRBJ2-2; 7 nucleotides match TRBD1. The CDR3 totals 14 residues. In germline, CDR1 is SGHTA, CDR2 FQGTGA. V was pared by 5 bases and J by 6 bases, with 6 bases of the junction left unmatched. In DNA form, the CDR3 reads TGTGCCAGCAGCCCCCCAGGGGGTCCCGGGGAGCTGTTTTTT. It specifies CASSPPGGPGELFF.

This chain joins TRBV30 and TRBJ1-6, with D possibly matching TRBD1 (6 bases). The CDR3 consists of 14 residues. The germline V and J ends were trimmed by 7 bases and 7 bases, with 17 bases remaining between them. Germline V lookup: CDR1 GTSNPN, CDR2 SVGIG (reference sequence). This CDR3 reads CASGRDIHNSPLHF. The CDR3 DNA reads as TGTGCCTCCGGCCGGGACATACACAATTCACCCCTCCACTTT.

V and J are TRBV7-2 and TRBJ1-2; 10 positions match TRBD1. This CDR3 is 15 amino acids long. Germline CDR1 SGHTA, CDR2 FQGNSA. V shed 1 base and J 4 bases; nucleotides not matched to a gene: 3. This CDR3 is CASSLGGQGTYGYTF. The CDR3 bases are TGTGCCAGCAGCTTAGGGGGACAGGGGACCTATGGCTACACCTTC.

This clone came up a few times. This sequence joins TRBV9 and TRBJ1-6; 11 positions match TRBD1. The CDR3 totals 16 residues. After removal of 3 bases from V and 6 bases from J, the junction contained 5 bases not matched to a gene. Germline loops: CDR1 SGDLS, CDR2 YYNGEE. The CDR3 DNA sequence: TGTGCCAGCAGCGGAGGGGGGACAGGGGGTAATTCACCCCTCCACTTT. It encodes CASSGGGTGGNSPLHF.

The genes are TRBV2 and TRBJ2-5, with TRBD2 matching over 10 bases. Germline values: CDR1 SNHLY, CDR2 FYNNEI. The CDR3 totals 12 residues. Trimming took 9 bases from V and 5 from J; bases not matched to a gene: 3. The CDR3 sequence: CARGTSEETQYF. For the CDR3, the DNA is TGTGCCAGAGGGACTAGCGAGGAGACCCAGTACTTC.